A single sample gave rise to the 3 T cell receptor beta chains below, sequenced in a study of blood T cells in healthy people across ages (dated by TCRdb to between 2014 and 2017). Library construction relied on 5' RACE. A second PCR of roughly 7 to 11 cycles was performed with a sample-barcoded 5' primer and a J-beta primer mix. In TCRdb, the public reads were trimmed at Q25 with fastp and aligned with MiXCR, with productive beta chains retained. Every entry covers one CDR3 protein and lists the most common genes and DNA from its rows. The sample contains around 2 million distinct CDR3 sequences, about 39% of them found a single time. Around 23% of the sample is taken by the ten largest. Sequencing was carried out using blood. The receptor set was obtained from a human donor in good health.

The V and J genes are TRBV7-3 and TRBJ2-6, with unresolved D. Trimming took off 1 base at V and 3 bases at J, with 4 bases between the two ends. The CDR3 loop spans 14 amino acids. CDR1 and CDR2 from the germline V gene are SGHTA and FQGTGA. The CDR3: CASSLNLGANVLTF. CDR3 nucleotides: TGTGCCAGCAGCTTAAATCTTGGGGCCAACGTCCTGACTTTC.

Turning to this clonotype: A much more abundant neighbour one base away suggests this may be a read error. V gene TRBV6-5 combines with J gene TRBJ2-1; tentatively, D is TRBD2 (7 bases). V shed 8 bases and J shed 10 bases, with 18 bases lying between them. The germline gives CDR1 MNHEY, CDR2 SVGAGI. The CDR3 spans 13 residues. CDR3 residues: CASRWGGLREQFF. CDR3 nucleotides: TGTGCCAGCCGCTGGGGGGGCTTAAGGGAGCAGTTCTTC.

The chain links TRBV29-1 to TRBJ1-2; D is perhaps TRBD1 (5 bases). The CDR3 sequence is 12 residues long. Per germline, CDR1 SQVTM and CDR2 ANQGSEA. V lost 2 bases to trimming and J lost 4 bases, with 8 bases between them. The CDR3 loop reads CSVELGGYGYTF. The DNA of the CDR3 is TGCAGCGTTGAATTGGGGGGCTATGGCTACACCTTC.